The 2 T cell receptor beta chains listed next were all sequenced from one sample in a study of CXCR3-negative and CXCR3-positive naive CD8 T cells. Antigen specificity for these receptors is unknown. Study-level findings and limits: Naive CXCR3-positive cells had TRB CDR3s more hydrophobic than those of CXCR3-negative naive cells.

cDNA libraries for TRB were generated by 5' RACE incorporating UMI labels. One entry per CDR3 protein, without DNA, is what TCRdb gives after re-calling the 5' RACE reads. The table for this sample gives more than 80,000 distinct CDR3 sequences. Material: naive CXCR3+ CD8+ T cells from blood. Subset defined: CD45RO-CCR7+CD27+CD95- naive CD8+ T cells expressing CXCR3 (TNR3+). The source is a human donor in good health. Some clones in this sample may be carry-over from other donors' samples.

The CDR3 sequence: CASSASGAGETQYF. V is TRBV6-5 and J is TRBJ2-5; TCRdb designates TRBD1, a call that cannot be tested without DNA. The CDR3 has 14 amino acids. From germline, CDR1 is MNHEY and CDR2 SVGAGI.

The V call is TRBV6-6, the J call TRBJ2-5; the D call from TCRdb, TRBD2, cannot be confirmed without DNA. The CDR3 contains 16 residues. Germline assignment: CDR1 MNHNY and CDR2 SVGAGI (reference sequence). The chain's CDR3 is CASSYPSERGQETQYF.